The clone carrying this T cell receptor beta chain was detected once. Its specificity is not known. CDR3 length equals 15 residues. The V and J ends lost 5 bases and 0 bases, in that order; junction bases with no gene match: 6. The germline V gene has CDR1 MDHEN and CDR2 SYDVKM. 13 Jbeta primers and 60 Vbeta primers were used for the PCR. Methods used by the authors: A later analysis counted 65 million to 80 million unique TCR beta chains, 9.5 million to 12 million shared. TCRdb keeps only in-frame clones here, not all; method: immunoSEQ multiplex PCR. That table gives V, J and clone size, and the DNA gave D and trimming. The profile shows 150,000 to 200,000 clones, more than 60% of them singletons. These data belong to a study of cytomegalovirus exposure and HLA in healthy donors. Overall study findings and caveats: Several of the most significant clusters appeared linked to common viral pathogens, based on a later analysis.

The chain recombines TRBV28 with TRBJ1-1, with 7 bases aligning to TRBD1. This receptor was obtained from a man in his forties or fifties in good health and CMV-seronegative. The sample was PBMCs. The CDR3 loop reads CASSPRQGMNTEAFF. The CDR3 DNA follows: TGTGCCAGCAGTCCAAGACAGGGAATGAACACTGAAGCTTTCTTT.